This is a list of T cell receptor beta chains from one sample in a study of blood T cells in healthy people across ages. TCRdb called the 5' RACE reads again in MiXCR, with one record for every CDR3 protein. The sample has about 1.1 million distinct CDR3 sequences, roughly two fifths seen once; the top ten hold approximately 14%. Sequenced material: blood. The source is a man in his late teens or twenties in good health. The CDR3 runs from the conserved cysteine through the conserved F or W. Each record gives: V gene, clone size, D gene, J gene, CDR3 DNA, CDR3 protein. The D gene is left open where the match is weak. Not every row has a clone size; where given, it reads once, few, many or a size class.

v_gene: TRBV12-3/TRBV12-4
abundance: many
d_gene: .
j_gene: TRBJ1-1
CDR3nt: TGTGCCAGCAGTTTTCCGGGCAACACTGAAGCTTTCTTT
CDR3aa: CASSFPGNTEAFF

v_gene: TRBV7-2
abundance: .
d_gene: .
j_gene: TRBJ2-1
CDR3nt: TGTGCCAGCAGCCCACGACAGAGCCTTAACAATGAGCAGTTCTTC
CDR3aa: CASSPRQSLNNEQFF

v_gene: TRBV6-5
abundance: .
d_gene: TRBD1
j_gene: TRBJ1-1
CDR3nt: TGTGCCAGCAGTTATTACACACGGACAGGGTTGGGCACTGAAGCTTTCTTT
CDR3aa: CASSYYTRTGLGTEAFF

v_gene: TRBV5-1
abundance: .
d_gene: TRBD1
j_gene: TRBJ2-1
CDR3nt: TGCGCCAGCAGCTGGATGACGGGACAGGGTTTTTGTGAGCAGTTCTTC
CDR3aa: CASSWMTGQGFCEQFF

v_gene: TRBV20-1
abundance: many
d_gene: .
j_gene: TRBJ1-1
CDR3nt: TGCAGTGCTTTAGGGGCCGTAACTGAAGCTTTCTTT
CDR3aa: CSALGAVTEAFF

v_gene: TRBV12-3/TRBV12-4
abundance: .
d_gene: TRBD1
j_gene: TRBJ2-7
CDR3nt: TGTGCCAGCAGTAGAACCGGGACAGCCTACGAGCAGTACTTC
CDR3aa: CASSRTGTAYEQYF

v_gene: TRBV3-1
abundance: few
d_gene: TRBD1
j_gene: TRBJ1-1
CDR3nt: TGTGCCAGCAGCCCGGGCACAGGGGAGGAGGGGACTGAAGCTTTCTTT
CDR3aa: CASSPGTGEEGTEAFF

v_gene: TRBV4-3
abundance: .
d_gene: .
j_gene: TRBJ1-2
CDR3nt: TGCGCCAGCAGCCTTCTGGCAGGGAACGATGGCTACACCTTC
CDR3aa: CASSLLAGNDGYTF

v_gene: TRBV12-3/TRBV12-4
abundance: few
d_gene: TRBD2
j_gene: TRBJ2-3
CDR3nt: TGTGCCAGCACTAGCGGCCAATCAGATACGCAGTATTTT
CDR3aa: CASTSGQSDTQYF

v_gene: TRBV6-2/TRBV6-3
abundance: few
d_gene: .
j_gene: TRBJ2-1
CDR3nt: TGTGCCAGCAGTTACGGCCGGGGGATCTACAATGAGCAGTTCTTC
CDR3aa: CASSYGRGIYNEQFF

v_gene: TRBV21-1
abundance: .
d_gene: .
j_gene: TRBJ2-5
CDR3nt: TGTGCCAGCACCTCCGACCGGGACGTCCAAGAGACCCAGTACTTC
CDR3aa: CASTSDRDVQETQYF

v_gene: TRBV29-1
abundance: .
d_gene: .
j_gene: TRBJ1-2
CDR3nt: TGCAGCGTGAGGACAGAATTCTATGGCTACACCTTC
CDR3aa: CSVRTEFYGYTF

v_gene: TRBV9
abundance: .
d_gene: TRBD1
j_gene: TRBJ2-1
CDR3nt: TGTGCCAGCAGCGTGGCCGGACAGGGCAGCTACAATGAGCAGTTCTTC
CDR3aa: CASSVAGQGSYNEQFF

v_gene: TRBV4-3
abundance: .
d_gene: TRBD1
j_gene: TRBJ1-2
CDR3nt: TGCGCCAGCAGCCAAGAGGGGACAGGGGTCGGCTATGGCTACACCTTC
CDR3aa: CASSQEGTGVGYGYTF

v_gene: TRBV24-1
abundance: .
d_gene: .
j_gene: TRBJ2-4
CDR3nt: TGTGCCACCAGTGACATGGATCAGGGAGGCATTCAGTACTTC
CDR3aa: CATSDMDQGGIQYF

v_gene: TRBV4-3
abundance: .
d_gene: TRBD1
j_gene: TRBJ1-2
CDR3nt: TGCGCCAGCAGCCAAGATTGGCAGGGGGTTAGTAATGGCTACACCTTC
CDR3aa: CASSQDWQGVSNGYTF

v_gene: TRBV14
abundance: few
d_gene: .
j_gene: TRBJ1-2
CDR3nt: TGTGCCAGCAGCCATGGGACCAACTATGGCTACACCTTC
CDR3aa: CASSHGTNYGYTF

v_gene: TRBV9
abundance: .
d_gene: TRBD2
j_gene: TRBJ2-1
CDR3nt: TGTGCCAGCGGCGTAGCGGGGGTACAAGATGAGCAGTTCTTC
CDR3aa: CASGVAGVQDEQFF

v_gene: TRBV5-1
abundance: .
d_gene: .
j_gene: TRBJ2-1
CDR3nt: TGCGCCAGCAGCTTAACTTCTAGCGAGAACAATGAGCAGTTCTTC
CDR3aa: CASSLTSSENNEQFF

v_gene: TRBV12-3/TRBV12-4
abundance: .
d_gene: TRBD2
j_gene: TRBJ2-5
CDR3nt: TGTGCCAGCAGTTTTGGCCTAGCGGGGGGGCTAGGAGAGACCCAGTACTTC
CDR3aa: CASSFGLAGGLGETQYF

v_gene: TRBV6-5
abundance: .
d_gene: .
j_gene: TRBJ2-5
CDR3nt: TGTGCCAGCAGTTACTCGATCCGACCTGCGGAGACCCAGTACTTC
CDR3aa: CASSYSIRPAETQYF

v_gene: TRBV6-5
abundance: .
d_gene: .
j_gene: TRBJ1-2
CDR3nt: TGTGCCAGCAGTTACTCCGGGGGCCGTGATGGCTACACCTTC
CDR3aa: CASSYSGGRDGYTF